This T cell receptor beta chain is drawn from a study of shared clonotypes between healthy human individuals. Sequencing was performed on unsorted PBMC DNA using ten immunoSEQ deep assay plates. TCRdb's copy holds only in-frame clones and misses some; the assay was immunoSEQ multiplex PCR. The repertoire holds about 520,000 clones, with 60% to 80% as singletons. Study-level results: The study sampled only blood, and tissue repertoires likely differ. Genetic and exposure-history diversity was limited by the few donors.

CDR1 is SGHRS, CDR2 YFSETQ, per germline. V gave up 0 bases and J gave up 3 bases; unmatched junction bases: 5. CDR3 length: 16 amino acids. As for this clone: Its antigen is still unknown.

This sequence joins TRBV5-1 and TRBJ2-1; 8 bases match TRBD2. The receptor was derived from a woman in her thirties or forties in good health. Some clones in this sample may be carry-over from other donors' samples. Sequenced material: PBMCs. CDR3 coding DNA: TGCGCCAGCAGCTTGGTTCCAGCGGGAGACTACAATGAGCAGTTCTTC. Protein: CASSLVPAGDYNEQFF.